This T cell receptor (beta chain) was sequenced in a study of blood T cell repertoires in COVID-19. Across the whole study: T cells, B-cell-depleted T cells, or PBMCs supplied cDNA or gDNA.

This table comes from immunoSEQ multiplex PCR, and its TCRdb copy is limited to in-frame clones, with some not included. The repertoire has under 70,000 clones, 75% to 95% of them found once; the top ten carry approximately 14%. V was shortened by 7 bases and J by 3 bases, with 22 bases between the two germline ends. The CDR3 length is 16 residues. CDR1 is SGHRS and CDR2 is YFSETQ in the germline V gene. The V and J genes are TRBV5-1 and TRBJ2-5, with D perhaps matching TRBD1 (5 bases). Sequenced: peripheral blood. The TCR sequence derives from a human donor with active COVID-19. The donor label of this sample is uncertain. Here the CDR3 reads CASRPHVRAVKETQYF. The CDR3 nucleotides are TGCGCCAGCCGTCCCCACGTCAGGGCGGTCAAAGAGACCCAGTACTTC.